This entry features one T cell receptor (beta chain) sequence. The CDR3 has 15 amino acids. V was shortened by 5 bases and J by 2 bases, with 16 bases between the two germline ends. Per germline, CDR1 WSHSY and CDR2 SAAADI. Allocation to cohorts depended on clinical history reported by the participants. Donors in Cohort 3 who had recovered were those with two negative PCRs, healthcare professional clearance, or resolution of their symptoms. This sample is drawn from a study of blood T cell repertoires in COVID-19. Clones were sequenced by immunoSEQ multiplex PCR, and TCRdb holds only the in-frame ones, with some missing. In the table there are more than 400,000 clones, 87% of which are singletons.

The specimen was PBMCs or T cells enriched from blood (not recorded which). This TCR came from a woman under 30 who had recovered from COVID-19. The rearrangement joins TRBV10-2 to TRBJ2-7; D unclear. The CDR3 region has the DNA TGCGCCAGCAGTTCCTCCCTCTTAAATCCCTACGAGCAGTACTTC. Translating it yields CASSSSLLNPYEQYF.